The 11 T cell receptor beta chains given below trace back to one sample, sequenced in a study of breast tumors, draining lymph nodes, adjacent tissues. Each CDR3 protein gets one entry after TCRdb re-called the multiplex PCR reads with MiXCR. This sample has 20,000 to 25,000 distinct CDR3 sequences; more than 50% occur once, and the top ten carry roughly an eighth. The sequenced material came from breast tumor tissue. The receptor source for this set is a female donor with breast cancer. Some clones in this sample may be carry-over from other donors' samples.

By frequency in the sample, this clonotype is medium-sized (0.01 to 0.1%). CDR3 coding DNA: TGTGCCAGCAGCGACACCGGCGGAAGCTCCCCCTACGAGCAGTACTTC. This sequence encodes CASSDTGGSSPYEQYF. The J gene is TRBJ2-7, the V gene TRBV7-9, with D uncertain. V was pared by 5 bases and J by 2 bases, with 19 bases between. Germline CDR1 SEHNR, CDR2 FQNEAQ (reference sequence). The CDR3 has 16 residues.

The V gene is TRBV29-1, the J gene TRBJ1-2; no firm D call. CDR1 is SQVTM, CDR2 ANQGSEA, per germline. The CDR3 sequence is 11 residues long. V was shortened by 6 bases and J by 8 bases, with 13 bases between the two germline ends. The CDR3 loop is CSVPGSGGYTF. The CDR3 nucleotides are TGCAGCGTCCCCGGCTCGGGGGGCTACACCTTC.

Notes on this clonotype: Since no conserved phenylalanine or tryptophan closes the CDR3, a read error is the likely cause. J is TRBJ2-5 and V is TRBV6-5; TRBD2 agrees at 13 bases. The V gene end was trimmed by 6 bases and the J gene end by 7 bases; junction bases not matched to a gene: 11. This CDR3 is 16 amino acids long. Per the germline V gene, CDR1 is MNHEY and CDR2 is SVGAGI. As DNA, the CDR3 is TGTGCCAGCAGCCAAGGAGGGACTAGCGGGGCTAGGACCCAGTACTCC. Residues: CASSQGGTSGARTQYS.

This chain joins TRBV20-1 and TRBJ2-7, with 8 bases aligning to TRBD2. The germline V gene has CDR1 DFQATT and CDR2 SNEGSKA (reference sequence). V lost 1 base, J lost 2 bases, and 13 bases stayed unmatched. The CDR3 contains 17 residues. This CDR3 reads CSARGPAGEAVTYEQYF. The CDR3 DNA reads TGCAGTGCTAGAGGACCAGCGGGAGAGGCTGTCACCTACGAGCAGTACTTC.

This clonotype was detected ten times or more. The chain has TRBV5-1 and TRBJ2-1, with D tentatively TRBD1 or TRBD2 (5 bases each). Germline-derived CDR1 and CDR2 are SGHRS and YFSETQ. Between the trimmed V and J ends, which lost 7 bases and 4 bases, there was a span of 15 bases. This CDR3 region has 14 residues. CDR3 residues: CASEQGDRYNEQFF. For the CDR3, the DNA is TGCGCCAGCGAGCAAGGGGACCGGTACAATGAGCAGTTCTTC.

The chain joins TRBV19 to TRBJ2-7; D is possibly TRBD1 (5 bases). V was shortened by 6 bases and J by 3 bases, with 15 bases between the two germline ends. The CDR3 contains 14 residues. Per germline, CDR1 LNHDA and CDR2 SQIVND (reference sequence). CDR3 in amino acids: CASSPRQGVYEQYF. The CDR3 DNA sequence: TGTGCCAGTAGCCCCCGGCAGGGTGTCTACGAGCAGTACTTC.

Relative to its sample, this clonotype is medium-sized. The chain's CDR3 is CASSFDGGRKGEQYF. As DNA, the CDR3 is TGTGCCAGCAGCTTTGACGGGGGACGTAAGGGGGAGCAGTACTTC. The chain employs TRBV7-9 and TRBJ2-7; D possibly corresponds to TRBD2 (6 bases). This CDR3 has 15 amino acids. V lost 3 bases, J lost 7 bases, and 19 bases lay in between. CDR1 and CDR2 (germline): SEHNR, FQNEAQ (reference sequence).

V is TRBV12-3 or TRBV12-4 and J is TRBJ1-2; tentatively, D is TRBD1 (6 bases). V was clipped by 3 bases and J by 5 bases, with 7 bases between them. The CDR3 sequence is 12 residues long. For the CDR3, the DNA is TGTGCCAGCAGTTTCACAGGGTATGGCTACACCTTC. Translation: CASSFTGYGYTF.

Many counts were recorded for this clonotype. The chain couples TRBV27 to TRBJ1-2, with 7 bases lining up with TRBD1. V lost 6 bases to trimming and J lost 1 base; unmatched junction nucleotides: 11. CDR1 is MNHEY, CDR2 SMNVEV, per germline (reference sequence). This CDR3 region has 16 residues. The CDR3 DNA reads as TGTGCCAGCAGCCCAAGCGGACAGGTTCGTAACTATGGCTACACCTTC. It specifies CASSPSGQVRNYGYTF.

CDR3 nucleotide sequence: TGTGCCAGCACCAATCTAGCGGGAGGAGGGGCAGATACGCAGTATTTT. As protein: CASTNLAGGGADTQYF. The V call is TRBV5-8, the J call TRBJ2-3, with 11 positions matching TRBD2. The CDR3 runs to 16 residues. Trimming took 6 bases from V and 4 from J; bases not matched to a gene: 10. Per germline, CDR1 SGHTS and CDR2 YDEGEE. Full variable domain (rest looked up from reference TRBV5-8 and TRBJ2-3): EAGVTQSPTHLIKTRGQQATLRCSPISGHTSVYWYQQALGLGLQFLLWYDEGEERNRGNFPPRFSGRQFPNYSSELNVNALELEDSALYLCASTNLAGGGADTQYFGPGTRLTVL.

In regard to this clonotype: Germline and junction disagree at one end, which may indicate a read error. The V call is TRBV7-2, the J call TRBJ2-5; either TRBD1 or TRBD2 may fit D (5 bases each). The CDR3 loop spans 15 amino acids. Germline CDR1 reads SGHTA; CDR2 reads FQGNSA. CDR3 nucleotides: TGTGCCGGCAGCTTATATGAGGGACGAGGAGAGACCCGGTACTTC. Translation: CAGSLYEGRGETRYF.